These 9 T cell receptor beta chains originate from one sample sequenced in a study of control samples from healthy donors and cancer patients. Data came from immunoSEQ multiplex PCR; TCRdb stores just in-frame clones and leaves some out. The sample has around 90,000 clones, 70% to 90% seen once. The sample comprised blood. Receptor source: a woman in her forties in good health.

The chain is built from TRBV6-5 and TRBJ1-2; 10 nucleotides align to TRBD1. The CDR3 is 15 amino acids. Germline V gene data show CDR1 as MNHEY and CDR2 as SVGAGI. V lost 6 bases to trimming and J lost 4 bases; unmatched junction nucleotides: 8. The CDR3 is CASSGQGEDVYGYTF. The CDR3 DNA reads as TGTGCCAGCAGCGGACAGGGGGAGGATGTCTATGGCTACACCTTC.

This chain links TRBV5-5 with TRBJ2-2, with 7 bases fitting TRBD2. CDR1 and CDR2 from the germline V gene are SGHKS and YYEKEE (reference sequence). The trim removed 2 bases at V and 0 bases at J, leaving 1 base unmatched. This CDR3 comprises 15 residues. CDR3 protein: CASSFTSANTGELFF. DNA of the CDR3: TGTGCCAGCAGCTTTACTAGCGCGAACACCGGGGAGCTGTTTTTT.

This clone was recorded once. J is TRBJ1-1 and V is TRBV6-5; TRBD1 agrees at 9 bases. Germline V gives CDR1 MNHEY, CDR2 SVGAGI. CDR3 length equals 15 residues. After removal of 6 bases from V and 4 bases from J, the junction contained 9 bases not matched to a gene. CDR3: CASSLKQGARTEAFF. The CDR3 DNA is TGTGCCAGCAGCCTAAAACAGGGGGCCCGCACTGAAGCTTTCTTT.

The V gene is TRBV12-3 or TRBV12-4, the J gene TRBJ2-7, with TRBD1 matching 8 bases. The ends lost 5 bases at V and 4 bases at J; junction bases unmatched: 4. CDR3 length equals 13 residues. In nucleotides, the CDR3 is TGTGCCAGCAGTCGGACAGGGACATACGAGCAGTACTTC. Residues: CASSRTGTYEQYF.

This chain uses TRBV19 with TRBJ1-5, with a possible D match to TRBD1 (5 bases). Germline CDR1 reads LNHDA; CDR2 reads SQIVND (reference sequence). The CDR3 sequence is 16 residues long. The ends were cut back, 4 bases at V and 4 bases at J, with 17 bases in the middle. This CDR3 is CASSTHRWMENQPQHF. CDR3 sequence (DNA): TGTGCCAGTAGTACGCACAGGTGGATGGAGAATCAGCCCCAGCATTTT. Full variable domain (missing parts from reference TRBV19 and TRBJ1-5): DGGITQSPKYLFRKEGQNVTLSCEQNLNHDAMYWYRQDPGQGLRLIYYSQIVNDFQKGDIAEGYSVSREKKESFPLTVTSAQKNPTAFYLCASSTHRWMENQPQHFGDGTRLSIL.

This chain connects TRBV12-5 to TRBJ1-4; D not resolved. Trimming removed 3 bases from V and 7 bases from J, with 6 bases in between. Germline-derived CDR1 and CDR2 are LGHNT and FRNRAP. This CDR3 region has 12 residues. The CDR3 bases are TGTGCTAGTGGTTTCTTATCTGAAAAACTGTTTTTT. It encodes CASGFLSEKLFF.

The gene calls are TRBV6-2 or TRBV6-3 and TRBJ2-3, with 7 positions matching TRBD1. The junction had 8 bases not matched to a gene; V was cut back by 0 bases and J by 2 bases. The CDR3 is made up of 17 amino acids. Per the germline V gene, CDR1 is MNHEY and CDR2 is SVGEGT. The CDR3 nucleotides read TGTGCCAGCAGTTACTCGAGCCGGGACAGCCTCACAGATACGCAGTATTTT. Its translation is CASSYSSRDSLTDTQYF.

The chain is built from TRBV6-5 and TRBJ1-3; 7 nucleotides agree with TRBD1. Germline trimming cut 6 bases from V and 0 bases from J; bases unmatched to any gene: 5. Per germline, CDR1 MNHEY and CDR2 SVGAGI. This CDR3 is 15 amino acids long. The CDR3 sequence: CASRGGQFSGNTIYF. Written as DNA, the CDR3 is TGTGCCAGCAGGGGGGGACAGTTCTCTGGAAACACCATATATTTT.

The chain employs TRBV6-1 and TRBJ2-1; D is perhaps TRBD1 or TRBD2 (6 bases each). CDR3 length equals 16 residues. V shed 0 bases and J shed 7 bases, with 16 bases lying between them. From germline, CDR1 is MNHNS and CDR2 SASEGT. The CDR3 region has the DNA TGTGCCAGCAGTGAAGCGCCATTTAGGGGGAGGAATGAGCAGTTCTTC. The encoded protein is CASSEAPFRGRNEQFF.